These T cell receptor beta chains were read from a single sample in a study of long-term antiretroviral therapy in people with HIV. TCRdb's table, derived via immunoSEQ multiplex PCR, lists solely in-frame clones and lacks some. The sample records roughly 15,000 clones, 94% being singletons. Material: unsorted PBMCs, obtained just under 6.5 years after starting antiretroviral therapy. These receptors originate from a woman in her fifties or sixties with HIV. The CDR3 runs from the conserved cysteine through the conserved F or W. The D gene is left open where the match is weak. Size is stated for part of the rows, as once, few or many counts, or as a class when the clone is expanded.

D | J | V | size | DNA | CDR3
- | TRBJ1-1 | TRBV29-1 | - | TGCAGCGTTGCGACCTGGGCGGGGACTGAAGCTTTCTTT | CSVATWAGTEAFF
TRBD2 | TRBJ2-7 | TRBV28 | - | TGTGCCAGCAGTTTCGGACTAGCGGGCTCCTACGAGCAGTACTTC | CASSFGLAGSYEQYF
- | TRBJ2-7 | TRBV11-2 | - | TGTGCCAGCAGCCAAGGACCCTACGGGAGCTACGAGCAGTACTTC | CASSQGPYGSYEQYF
TRBD1 | TRBJ1-2 | TRBV2 | - | TGTGCCAGCAGACCTACGGACAGGACCCTCTATGGCTACACCTTC | CASRPTDRTLYGYTF
- | TRBJ1-1 | TRBV5-4 | - | TGTGCCAGCAGCTCTGGACAGTTGAACACTGAAGCTTTCTTT | CASSSGQLNTEAFF
TRBD2 | TRBJ2-7 | TRBV5-1 | - | TGCGCCAGCAGTTCGACTAGCGGGTCCTACGAGCAGTACTTC | CASSSTSGSYEQYF
- | TRBJ2-1 | TRBV10-3 | once | TGTGCCATCAGTGGTGAACTACAATACAATGAGCAGTTCTTC | CAISGELQYNEQFF
- | TRBJ2-2 | TRBV6-1 | - | TGTGCCAGCACTCTCTCCGGGGAGCTGTTTTTT | CASTLSGELFF
- | TRBJ2-7 | TRBV4-2 | - | TGTGCCAGCAGCCAAGATGGACGGCGGAAGTCATCCTACGAGCAGTACTTC | CASSQDGRRKSSYEQYF
TRBD2 | TRBJ2-5 | TRBV4-1 | once | TGCGCCAGCAGCCATCTTCGGGGGGAGGGAGAGACCCAGTACTTC | CASSHLRGEGETQYF
- | TRBJ2-1 | TRBV6-1 | - | TGTGCCAGCTCCTACGACAGATACAATGAGCAGTTCTTC | CASSYDRYNEQFF
- | TRBJ1-1 | TRBV6-6 | - | TGTGCCAGCAGAGTGTCTCGTTACGACACTGAAGCTTTCTTT | CASRVSRYDTEAFF
TRBD1 | TRBJ2-1 | TRBV6-5 | - | TGTGCCAGCAGTTTTGAGGGGGCTGGGGTCAATGAGCAGTTCTTC | CASSFEGAGVNEQFF
TRBD1 | TRBJ1-5 | TRBV5-8 | - | TGTGCCAGCAGCGCCGGGATTCAGGGGGGTAGCAATCAGCCCCAGCATTTT | CASSAGIQGGSNQPQHF
- | TRBJ1-1 | TRBV9 | - | TGTGCCAGCAGCGTAGGTCCCTCGGGGAGGGAAGCTTTCTTT | CASSVGPSGREAFF
TRBD1 | TRBJ2-5 | TRBV10-1 | - | TGCGCCAGCAGTGAGGAATTGACAGGGAGAAAACAAGAGACCCAGTACTTC | CASSEELTGRKQETQYF
- | TRBJ2-7 | TRBV19 | - | TGTGCCAGTAGTTCCGGGACTTCTACTTACGAGCAGTACTTC | CASSSGTSTYEQYF
- | TRBJ2-3 | TRBV28 | - | TGTGCCAGCAATACGGCGCTGTCGGCAGATACGCAGTATTTT | CASNTALSADTQYF
TRBD1 | TRBJ1-4 | TRBV10-2 | - | TGCGCCAGCAGTGAGCCCGGACAGGGAGGAGAAAAACTGTTTTTT | CASSEPGQGGEKLFF
TRBD2 | TRBJ2-2 | TRBV27 | - | TGTGCCAGCAGTCGTACTAGCGGGAAGGCCGGGGAGCTGTTTTTT | CASSRTSGKAGELFF
TRBD2 | TRBJ2-3 | TRBV7-3 | - | TGTGCCAGCAGCCAGCCCCTAGCGGGAGGGATCGTAAATACGCAGTATTTT | CASSQPLAGGIVNTQYF
- | TRBJ1-5 | TRBV15 | once | TGTGCCGCCAGCAGAGTAGGGGCCTCTAGCAATCAGCCCCAGCATTTT | CAASRVGASSNQPQHF
- | TRBJ1-1 | TRBV4-1 | - | TGCGCCAGCAGCCAAGATGTTAGTACTGAAGCTTTCTTT | CASSQDVSTEAFF
- | TRBJ1-1 | TRBV12-5 | - | TGTGCTAGTGGTTTGGTCTCTAGCACTGAAGCTTTCTTT | CASGLVSSTEAFF
- | TRBJ2-2 | TRBV11-1 | few | TGTGCCAGCGCGGTGGGGTCCGGGGAGCTGTTTTTT | CASAVGSGELFF
- | TRBJ2-2 | TRBV2 | - | TGTGCCAGCAGTGAAGGGTGGTTAAACACCGGGGAGCTGTTTTTT | CASSEGWLNTGELFF
- | TRBJ2-1 | TRBV6-5 | - | TGTGCCAGCAGTTACTCCTCAGGGGAAGATCTGTTCTTC | CASSYSSGEDLFF